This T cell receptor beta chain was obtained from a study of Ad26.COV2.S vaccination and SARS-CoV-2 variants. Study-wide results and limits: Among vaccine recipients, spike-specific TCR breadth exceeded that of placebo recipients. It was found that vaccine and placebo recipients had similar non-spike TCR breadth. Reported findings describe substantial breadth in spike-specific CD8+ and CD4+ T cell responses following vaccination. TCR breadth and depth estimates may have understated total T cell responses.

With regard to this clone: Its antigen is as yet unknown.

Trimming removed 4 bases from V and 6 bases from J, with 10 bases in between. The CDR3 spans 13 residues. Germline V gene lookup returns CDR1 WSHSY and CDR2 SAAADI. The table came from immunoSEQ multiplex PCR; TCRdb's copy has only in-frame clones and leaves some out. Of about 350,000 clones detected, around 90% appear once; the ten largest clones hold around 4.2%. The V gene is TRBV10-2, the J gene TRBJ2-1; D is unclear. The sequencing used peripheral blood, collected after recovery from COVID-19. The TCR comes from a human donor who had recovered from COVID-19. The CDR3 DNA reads TGCGCCAGCAGTGTGGGCCCGACCAATGAGCAGTTCTTC. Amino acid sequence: CASSVGPTNEQFF.